A single sample gave rise to the 25 T cell receptor beta chains below, sequenced in a study of spatial heterogeneity in lung cancer. Each CDR3 protein gets one entry after TCRdb re-called the 5' RACE reads with MiXCR. The sample lists about 85,000 distinct CDR3 sequences, 15% to 20% occurring once. The time point here: sample taken at primary tumor resection. Whole RNA, which was extracted from tumor, nontumor lung tissue or frozen PBMC, was sequenced without any cell sorting. The sequenced sample was PBMCs, obtained at surgery. The receptors originated from a male donor with early-stage non-small cell lung cancer.

In this sample, this clonotype turned up many times. This chain connects TRBV28 to TRBJ2-6; 9 bases fit TRBD1. This CDR3 has 17 residues. Unmatched junction bases numbered 7, after V lost 7 bases and J lost 0 bases. Germline V gene sequence: CDR1 MDHEN, CDR2 SYDVKM. CDR3 in amino acids: CASTRDRALSGANVLTF. In nucleotides, the CDR3 is TGTGCCAGCACGAGGGACAGGGCCCTCTCTGGGGCCAACGTCCTGACTTTC.

This clonotype has just a few counts. The chain couples TRBV7-8 to TRBJ2-5; TRBD2 matches at 9 bases. J was trimmed by 4 bases and V by 0 bases; bases with no gene match: 21. The CDR3 spans 21 residues. The germline CDR1 and CDR2 sequences are SGHVS and FQNEAQ. This chain's CDR3 is CASSLALIETSGVRYRETQYF. CDR3 nucleotides: TGTGCCAGCAGCTTAGCGTTGATTGAGACTAGCGGAGTTAGGTACCGAGAGACCCAGTACTTC.

This clonotype was recorded a few times. The chain couples TRBV28 to TRBJ2-7; no definite D call. The length of the CDR3 is 11 residues. V lost 9 bases, J lost 4 bases, and 10 bases lay in between. The germline V gene encodes CDR1 MDHEN and CDR2 SYDVKM. Written as DNA, the CDR3 is TGTGCCAGTAGAAACCTATACGAGCAGTACTTC. This translates into CASRNLYEQYF.

A few counts support this clonotype. The chain has TRBV18 and TRBJ2-3; maybe TRBD1 (6 bases). Germline assignment: CDR1 KGHSH and CDR2 LQKENI. The CDR3 length is 15 residues. The V end lost 4 bases, the J end lost 0 bases, and 11 bases lay between the germline ends. The CDR3 DNA is TGTGCCAGCTCACTACAGGGCTCTAGCACAGATACGCAGTATTTT. Its translation: CASSLQGSSTDTQYF.

This clonotype came up a few times. This chain uses TRBV12-3 or TRBV12-4 with TRBJ1-2; 8 bases are a match to TRBD1. V was clipped by 3 bases and J by 2 bases; unmatched bases: 23. The CDR3 covers 21 residues. This CDR3 is CASSFRERFGTGPSTNYGYTF. The CDR3 DNA reads as TGTGCCAGCAGTTTTAGGGAGAGATTCGGGACAGGACCCTCCACAAACTATGGCTACACCTTC.

This clonotype was counted many times. The rearrangement joins TRBV28 to TRBJ2-1, with D possibly being TRBD1 (6 bases). The CDR3 spans 15 residues. In germline, CDR1 is MDHEN, CDR2 SYDVKM. V was shortened by 2 bases and J by 0 bases, with 8 bases between the two germline ends. The CDR3 here is CASSLEQGSYNEQFF. The CDR3 DNA reads TGTGCCAGCAGTTTAGAACAGGGCTCCTACAATGAGCAGTTCTTC. Supplemented by reference TRBV28 and TRBJ2-1, the full variable domain reads DVKVTQSSRYLVKRTGEKVFLECVQDMDHENMFWYRQDPGLGLRLIYFSYDVKMKEKGDIPEGYSVSREKKERFSLILESASTNQTSMYLCASSLEQGSYNEQFFGPGTRLTVL.

This clonotype came up a few times. The V and J genes are TRBV18 and TRBJ1-1; D is undetermined. CDR3 length: 14 residues. Trimming stripped 3 bases from V and 4 bases from J, with 12 bases between. Germline V lookup: CDR1 KGHSH, CDR2 LQKENI. The DNA of the CDR3 is TGTGCCAGCTCACCGCGGGGAGGCGGCACTGAAGCTTTCTTT. Its translation: CASSPRGGGTEAFF. Using reference TRBV18 and TRBJ1-1 for the parts outside the CDR3, the full variable domain is NAGVMQNPRHLVRRRGQEARLRCSPMKGHSHVYWYRQLPEEGLKFMVYLQKENIIDESGMPKERFSAEFPKEGPSILRIQQVVRGDSAAYFCASSPRGGGTEAFFGQGTRLTVV.

The table lists this clonotype with a few counts. The gene calls are TRBV19 and TRBJ2-7; D is possibly TRBD2 (5 bases). The CDR3 has 14 residues. The germline V and J ends were trimmed by 11 bases and 0 bases, with 17 bases remaining between them. In germline, CDR1 is LNHDA, CDR2 SQIVND (reference sequence). CDR3 residues: CAFSRRTSSYEQYF. The CDR3 DNA is TGTGCCTTCTCCAGGAGAACTAGCTCCTACGAGCAGTACTTC.

This clonotype has only a few counts. This chain joins TRBV5-1 and TRBJ2-7; TRBD2 matches at 8 bases. This CDR3 spans 14 amino acids. Trimming took 2 bases from V and 3 from J; bases not matched to a gene: 4. Per the germline V gene, CDR1 is SGHRS and CDR2 is YFSETQ. This chain's CDR3 is CASSFSGSNYEQYF. CDR3 in DNA: TGCGCCAGCAGCTTCAGCGGGAGCAACTACGAGCAGTACTTC.

CDR3 DNA sequence: TGTGCCAGCAGCTTATATGTAGGTACGCAGTATTTT. Translating gives CASSLYVGTQYF. The J gene is TRBJ2-3, the V gene TRBV7-2; D not resolved. The CDR3 loop spans 12 amino acids. The V gene lost 2 bases and the J gene lost 8 bases, with 8 bases spanning the gap. Germline values: CDR1 SGHTA, CDR2 FQGNSA.

The rearrangement uses TRBV19 and TRBJ2-1, with 8 nucleotides matching TRBD2. V was pared by 7 bases and J by 4 bases, with 9 bases of the junction left unmatched. Germline V gene sequence: CDR1 LNHDA, CDR2 SQIVND (reference sequence). This CDR3 spans 15 amino acids. CDR3 region: CASTINSGEYNEQFF. CDR3 nucleotides: TGTGCCAGTACCATAAATAGCGGGGAGTACAATGAGCAGTTCTTC.

This chain links TRBV20-1 with TRBJ1-1, with D unclear. The length of the CDR3 is 14 residues. Germline CDR1 and CDR2: DFQATT and SNEGSKA (reference sequence). The V end lost 0 bases, the J end lost 7 bases, and 15 bases lay between the germline ends. The CDR3 region has the DNA TGCAGTGCTAGAGAGAGTCTGTTGGCTGGTGAAGCTTTCTTT. Encoded protein: CSARESLLAGEAFF.

This clonotype was found a few times. DNA of the CDR3: TGTGCCAGCACCCCCAACAGAGTAAACTCCTACGAGCAGTACTTC. Residues: CASTPNRVNSYEQYF. J is TRBJ2-7 and V is TRBV28, with D unresolved. This CDR3 has 15 residues. V was clipped by 7 bases and J by 0 bases, with 16 bases between them. Germline lookup yields CDR1 MDHEN and CDR2 SYDVKM.

The chain combines TRBV7-2 with TRBJ1-4; weak D call: TRBD1 (5 bases). Germline V lookup: CDR1 SGHTA, CDR2 FQGNSA. CDR3 length equals 15 residues. V was cut by 5 bases and J by 4 bases, with 14 bases left in between. The CDR3 DNA reads as TGTGCCAGCAGCAGGGACTTGGGGTTTAATGAAAAACTGTTTTTT. It yields the protein CASSRDLGFNEKLFF.

V and J are TRBV29-1 and TRBJ2-7; 8 bases align to TRBD2. The CDR3 contains 14 residues. J lost 4 bases, V lost 1 base, and 6 bases had no gene match. Germline V CDR1 and CDR2: SQVTM, ANQGSEA. CDR3 nucleotide sequence: TGCAGCGTTGAAGCCAGCGGGAGCGGATACGAGCAGTACTTC. Its protein product is CSVEASGSGYEQYF.

This clonotype was detected only a few times. CDR3 protein: CASSLGAGGETDTQYF. CDR3 sequence (DNA): TGTGCCAGCAGCTTAGGCGCGGGGGGGGAGACAGATACGCAGTATTTT. The chain couples TRBV7-6 to TRBJ2-3; 9 bases match TRBD2. The CDR3 contains 16 residues. Germline lookup yields CDR1 SGHVS and CDR2 FNYEAQ. V shed 1 base, J shed 3 bases, and the junction held 5 bases outside the gene matches.

This clonotype was found many times. The chain uses TRBV4-2 and TRBJ2-4; D possibly corresponds to TRBD2 (5 bases). There are 15 residues in the CDR3. Trimming took off 1 base at V and 8 bases at J, with 15 bases between the two ends. The V gene's germline CDR1 is LGHNA and CDR2 YNFKEQ. The chain's CDR3 is CASSQGRPEVDIQYF. As DNA, the CDR3 is TGTGCCAGCAGCCAAGGACGACCGGAGGTAGACATTCAGTACTTC.

With regard to this clonotype: An end of the junction differs from the germline gene, which may be a read error. The J gene is TRBJ2-5, the V gene TRBV7-2; 7 bases map to TRBD2. Germline V gene data show CDR1 as SGHTA and CDR2 as FQGNSA. The CDR3 spans 15 residues. CDR3 sequence: CASSLAAGEGYIENF. In nucleotides, the CDR3 is TGTGCCAGCAGCTTAGCCGCGGGGGAAGGGTATATAGAGAACTTC.

The chain carries TRBV27 and TRBJ2-7; possible D gene TRBD1, 6 bases. The CDR3 is 15 amino acids. Germline lookup yields CDR1 MNHEY and CDR2 SMNVEV (reference sequence). The V end lost 3 bases, the J end lost 5 bases, and 17 bases lay between the germline ends. For the CDR3, the DNA is TGTGCCAGCAGTTTCGTCGTCGCAGGGGACCACGAGCAGTACTTC. Translating gives CASSFVVAGDHEQYF.

V and J are TRBV28 and TRBJ2-7; D may match TRBD1 or TRBD2 (6 bases each). This CDR3 spans 12 amino acids. Per the germline V gene, CDR1 is MDHEN and CDR2 is SYDVKM. Trimming took off 7 bases at V and 5 bases at J, with 12 bases between the two ends. CDR3 bases: TGTGCCAGCACCGGGGGCTGGAACGAGCAGTACTTC. As protein: CASTGGWNEQYF.

This clonotype was detected ten times or more. V usage is TRBV2 and J usage is TRBJ2-5; D remains unclear. In germline, CDR1 is SNHLY, CDR2 FYNNEI. V was pared by 0 bases and J by 5 bases, with 4 bases between. The CDR3 has 12 amino acids. In nucleotides, the CDR3 is TGTGCCAGCAGTGAAGCTTTGGAGACCCAGTACTTC. Protein: CASSEALETQYF.

This clonotype has more than one count but fewer than ten. The V and J genes are TRBV4-2 and TRBJ2-5; D may be TRBD2 (7 bases). The CDR3 has 15 residues. Deletions cut 0 bases from V and 2 bases from J, with 10 bases between. CDR1 and CDR2 (germline): LGHNA, YNFKEQ. For the CDR3, the DNA is TGTGCCAGCAGCCAAGAGGGGAGGGGGCAAGAGACCCAGTACTTC. Its translation is CASSQEGRGQETQYF.

The rearrangement joins TRBV27 to TRBJ1-1, with 9 nucleotides matching TRBD1. The CDR3 loop spans 11 amino acids. CDR1 MNHEY and CDR2 SMNVEV come from the germline V gene (reference sequence). V lost 9 bases and J lost 9; bases outside the gene matches: 5. CDR3: CASNGQGKAFF. CDR3 DNA sequence: TGTGCCAGTAATGGACAGGGGAAAGCTTTCTTT.

CDR3 nucleotide sequence: TGCAGTGCCATACCTCACACCGGGACAGGGGTTGAAAAACTGTTTTTT. Its translation is CSAIPHTGTGVEKLFF. V is TRBV20-1 and J is TRBJ1-4, with 10 bases matching TRBD1. The CDR3 consists of 16 residues. Germline lookup yields CDR1 DFQATT and CDR2 SNEGSKA (reference sequence). V gave up 6 bases and J gave up 7 bases; unmatched junction bases: 14.

The chain is built from TRBV27 and TRBJ1-4; TRBD1 matches at 7 bases. V lost 8 bases to trimming and J lost 8 bases; unmatched junction nucleotides: 8. CDR1 and CDR2 (germline): MNHEY, SMNVEV (reference sequence). There are 13 residues in the CDR3. Here the CDR3 reads CASRQGDREKLFF. As DNA, the CDR3 is TGTGCCAGCCGCCAGGGGGACCGGGAAAAACTGTTTTTT. Based on the CDR3 plus reference TRBV27 and TRBJ1-4, the full variable domain is EAQVTQNPRYLITVTGKKLTVTCSQNMNHEYMSWYRQDPGLGLRQIYYSMNVEVTDKGDVPEGYKVSRKEKRNFPLILESPSPNQTSLYFCASRQGDREKLFFGSGTQLSVL.